This T cell receptor beta chain was identified during a study of T cells after yellow fever vaccination. Germline lookup yields CDR1 SGHNT and CDR2 YENEEA. The CDR3 loop spans 16 amino acids. V trimming: 0 bases; J trimming: 2 bases; junction bases outside the gene matches: 5. This clonotype has only a few counts. A single record per CDR3 protein comes from TCRdb applying MiXCR to the 5' RACE reads. The table includes 500,000 to 650,000 distinct CDR3 sequences, more than 9% detected once. The sample in question was PBMCs, obtained on the day of the yellow fever booster vaccination. This TCR was sampled from a man aged 30 to 45 who received the YFV17D yellow fever vaccine. The chain employs TRBV11-3 and TRBJ2-7; 9 nucleotides align to TRBD1. The CDR3 is CASSLDYGQGPYEQYF. In DNA, the CDR3 is TGTGCCAGCAGCTTAGATTACGGACAGGGGCCCTACGAGCAGTACTTC.